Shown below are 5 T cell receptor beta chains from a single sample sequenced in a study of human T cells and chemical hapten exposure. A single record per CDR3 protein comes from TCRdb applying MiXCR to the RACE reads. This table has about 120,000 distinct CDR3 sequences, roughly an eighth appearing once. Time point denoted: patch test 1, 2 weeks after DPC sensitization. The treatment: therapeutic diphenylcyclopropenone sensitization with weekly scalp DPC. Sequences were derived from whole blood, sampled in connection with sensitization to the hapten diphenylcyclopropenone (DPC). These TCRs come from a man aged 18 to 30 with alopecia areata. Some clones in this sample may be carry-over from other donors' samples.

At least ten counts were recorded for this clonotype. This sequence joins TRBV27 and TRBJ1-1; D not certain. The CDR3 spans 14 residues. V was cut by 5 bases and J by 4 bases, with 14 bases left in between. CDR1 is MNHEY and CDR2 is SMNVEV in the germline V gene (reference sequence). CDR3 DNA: TGTGCCAGCAGTCCCCGGGAGGGTTCCACTGAAGCTTTCTTT. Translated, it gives CASSPREGSTEAFF.

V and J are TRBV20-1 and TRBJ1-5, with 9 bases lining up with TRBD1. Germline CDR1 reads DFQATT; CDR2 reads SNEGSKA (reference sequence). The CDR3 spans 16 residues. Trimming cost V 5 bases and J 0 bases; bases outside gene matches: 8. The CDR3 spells CSARRDRAYSNQPQHF. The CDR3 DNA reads TGCAGTGCTCGCCGGGACAGGGCCTATAGCAATCAGCCCCAGCATTTT.

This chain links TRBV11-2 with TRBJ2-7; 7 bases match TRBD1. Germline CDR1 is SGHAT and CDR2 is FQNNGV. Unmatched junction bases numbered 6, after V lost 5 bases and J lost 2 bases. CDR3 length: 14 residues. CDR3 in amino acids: CASSPLTGTYEQYF. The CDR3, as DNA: TGTGCCAGCAGCCCCTTGACAGGGACCTACGAGCAGTACTTC.

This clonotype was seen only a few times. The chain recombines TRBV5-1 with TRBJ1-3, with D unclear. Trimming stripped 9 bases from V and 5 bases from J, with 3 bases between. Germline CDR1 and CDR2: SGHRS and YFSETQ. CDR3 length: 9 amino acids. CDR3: CAIRNTIYF. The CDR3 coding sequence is TGCGCCATCCGAAACACCATATATTTT.

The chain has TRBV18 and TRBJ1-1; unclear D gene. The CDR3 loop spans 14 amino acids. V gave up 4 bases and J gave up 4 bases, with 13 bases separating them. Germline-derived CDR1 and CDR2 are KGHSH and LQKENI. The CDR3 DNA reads TGTGCCAGCTCACACGGTATAGGCGGCACTGAAGCTTTCTTT. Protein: CASSHGIGGTEAFF.